This T cell receptor beta chain was captured in a study of T cells in localized non-small cell lung cancer. Overall study findings and caveats: Sequencing, confined to only one tumor region, leaves heterogeneity possible. Adjacent lung had a median roughly 61 of the 100 largest tumor clones. Uninvolved adjacent lung showed higher T cell clonality than tumor.

This table comes from immunoSEQ multiplex PCR, and its TCRdb copy is limited to in-frame clones, with some not included. Counted here are 45,000 to 60,000 clones, about nine tenths occurring once; the ten biggest clones make up 4.5% to 5.5%. The CDR3 loop spans 16 amino acids. Per the germline V gene, CDR1 is ENHRY and CDR2 is SYGVKD. V was shortened by 4 bases and J by 5 bases, with 17 bases between the two germline ends. Regarding this clone: Its antigen is not known.

The specimen was peripheral blood, collected before any cancer treatment. The V call is TRBV10-3, the J call TRBJ1-4; a possible D gene is TRBD1 (6 bases). This receptor was taken from a woman aged 40-69 years with stage I lung adenocarcinoma. The CDR3 nucleotides are TGTGCCATCAGTGCCGCGGACAGCCAACAAAATGAAAAACTGTTTTTT. Protein sequence: CAISAADSQQNEKLFF.